This TCR beta chain originates from a study of T cell responses to AZD1222 COVID-19 vaccine. Study-wide results and caveats: None of the repertoires were sampled until the peak T cell response had passed. The study identified only five to seven AZD1222 recipients as seropositive at baseline. In the spike-specific TCR repertoire, nearly half reportedly target unmutated variant regions. There were mostly white British donors and more females than males, and clonal diversity was possibly underestimated.

Turning to this clone: Its matching antigen is unknown.

Per germline, CDR1 SGHDT and CDR2 YYEEEE. V was shortened by 7 bases and J by 3 bases, with 13 bases between the two germline ends. The CDR3 covers 13 residues. Sequencing used immunoSEQ multiplex PCR; TCRdb keeps in-frame clones, though not all of them. The sample lists approximately 130,000 clones; 90% were seen once. The TCR sequence derives from an adult who received the MenACWY meningococcal vaccine as a control. The chain has TRBV5-6 and TRBJ1-1, with D possibly matching TRBD1 (5 bases). The input for sequencing was peripheral blood, taken 28 days after the second dose of the MenACWY control vaccine. CDR3 loop: CASRTGRDTEAFF. The CDR3 region has the DNA TGTGCCAGCCGAACAGGCAGAGACACTGAAGCTTTCTTT.